Given below is one T cell receptor beta chain in context. What it binds is unknown. This sample is part of a study of cytomegalovirus exposure and HLA in healthy donors. Notes on the study in general: Accounts indicate the classifier identified cytomegalovirus status with strong specificity and sensitivity. According to the study, some 160 TCR beta chains were cytomegalovirus-associated.

CDR1 is LNHDA, CDR2 SQIVND, per germline (reference sequence). V lost 6 bases to trimming and J lost 5 bases, with 16 bases between them. The CDR3 runs to 14 residues. Clones were sequenced by immunoSEQ multiplex PCR, and TCRdb holds only the in-frame ones, with some missing. Of a few hundred thousand clones in the sample, over 75% were seen once. The sequencing input was PBMCs. The TCR sequence derives from a woman between 18 and 29 years old in good health and CMV-seronegative. The chain carries TRBV19 and TRBJ1-1; no firm D call. The CDR3 sequence is CASSHIYERTEAFF. The CDR3 DNA reads TGTGCCAGTAGCCACATATATGAGCGGACTGAAGCTTTCTTT.